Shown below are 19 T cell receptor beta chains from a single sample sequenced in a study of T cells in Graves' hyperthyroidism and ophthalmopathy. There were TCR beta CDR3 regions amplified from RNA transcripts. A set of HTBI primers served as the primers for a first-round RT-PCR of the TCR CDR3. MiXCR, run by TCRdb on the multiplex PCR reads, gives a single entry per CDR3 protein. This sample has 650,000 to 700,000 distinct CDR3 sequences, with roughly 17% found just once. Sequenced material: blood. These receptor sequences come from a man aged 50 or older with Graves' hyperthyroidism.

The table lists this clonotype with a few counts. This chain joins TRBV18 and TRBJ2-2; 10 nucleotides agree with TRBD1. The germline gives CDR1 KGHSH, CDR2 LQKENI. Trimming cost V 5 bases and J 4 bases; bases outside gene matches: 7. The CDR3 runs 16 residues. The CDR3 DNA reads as TGTGCCAGCTCATCCCGACAGGGGGCGTCCACCGGGGAGCTGTTTTTT. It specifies CASSSRQGASTGELFF.

This CDR3 is CAWSPIAGPEQYF. The CDR3 bases are TGTGCCTGGAGTCCTATAGCGGGACCCGAGCAGTACTTC. This chain connects TRBV30 to TRBJ2-7; 8 positions agree with TRBD2. V trimming: 2 bases; J trimming: 6 bases; junction bases outside the gene matches: 6. In germline, CDR1 is GTSNPN, CDR2 SVGIG (reference sequence). The CDR3 covers 13 residues.

CDR3 in amino acids: CASSTFGGGELFF. CDR3 nucleotides: TGTGCCAGCAGTACGTTCGGGGGCGGGGAGCTGTTTTTT. V gene TRBV12-3 or TRBV12-4 combines with J gene TRBJ2-2, with a possible D match to TRBD2 (6 bases). This CDR3 comprises 13 residues. Trimming took 5 bases from V and 7 from J, leaving 11 bases between them.

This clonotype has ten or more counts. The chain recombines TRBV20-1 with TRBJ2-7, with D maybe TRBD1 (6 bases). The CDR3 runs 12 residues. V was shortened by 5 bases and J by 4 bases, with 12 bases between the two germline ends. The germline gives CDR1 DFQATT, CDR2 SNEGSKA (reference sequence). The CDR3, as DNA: TGCAGTGCTTCAACAGGGAGTTACGAGCAGTACTTC. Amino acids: CSASTGSYEQYF.

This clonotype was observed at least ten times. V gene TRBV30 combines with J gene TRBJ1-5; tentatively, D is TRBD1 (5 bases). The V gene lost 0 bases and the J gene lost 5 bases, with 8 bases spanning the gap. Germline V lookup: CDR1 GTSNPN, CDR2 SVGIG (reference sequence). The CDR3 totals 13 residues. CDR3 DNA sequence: TGTGCCTGGAGTGTCAGGGTGGATCAGCCCCAGCATTTT. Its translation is CAWSVRVDQPQHF.

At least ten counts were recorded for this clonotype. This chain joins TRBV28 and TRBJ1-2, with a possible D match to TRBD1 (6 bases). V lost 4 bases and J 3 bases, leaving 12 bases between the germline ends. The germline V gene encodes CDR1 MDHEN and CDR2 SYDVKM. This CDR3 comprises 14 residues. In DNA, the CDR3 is TGTGCCAGCAGTTCGGGACAAGGGCACTATGGCTACACCTTC. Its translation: CASSSGQGHYGYTF.

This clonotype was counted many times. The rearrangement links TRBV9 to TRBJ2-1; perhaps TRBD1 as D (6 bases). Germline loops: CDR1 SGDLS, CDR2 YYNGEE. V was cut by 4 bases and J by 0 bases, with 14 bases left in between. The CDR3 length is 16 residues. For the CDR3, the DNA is TGTGCCAGCAGCTCCCGTACAGGGAGCTCCTACAATGAGCAGTTCTTC. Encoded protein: CASSSRTGSSYNEQFF.

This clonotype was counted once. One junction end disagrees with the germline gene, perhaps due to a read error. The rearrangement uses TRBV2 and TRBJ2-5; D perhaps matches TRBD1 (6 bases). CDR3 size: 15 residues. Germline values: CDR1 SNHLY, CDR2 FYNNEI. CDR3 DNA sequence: TGTGCCACCAGTGACCCCAGGGGAGCGGCAGAGACCCAGTACTTC. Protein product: CATSDPRGAAETQYF. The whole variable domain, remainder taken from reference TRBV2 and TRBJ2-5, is EPEVTQTPSHQVTQMGQEVILRCVPISNHLYFYWYRQILGQKVEFLVSFYNNEISEKSEIFDDQFSVERPDGSNFTLKIRSTKLEDSAMYFCATSDPRGAAETQYFGPGTRLLVL.

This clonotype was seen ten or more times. The CDR3 nucleotides read TGCAGCTACCGGGACCCCCTTTCCCCGACCTACGAGCAGTACTTC. Translation: CSYRDPLSPTYEQYF. The chain uses TRBV29-1 and TRBJ2-7, with D perhaps being TRBD1 or TRBD2 (5 bases each). Looked up from germline, CDR1 is SQVTM and CDR2 is ANQGSEA. The V and J ends lost 8 bases and 2 bases respectively, with 22 bases between them. The CDR3 has 15 amino acids.

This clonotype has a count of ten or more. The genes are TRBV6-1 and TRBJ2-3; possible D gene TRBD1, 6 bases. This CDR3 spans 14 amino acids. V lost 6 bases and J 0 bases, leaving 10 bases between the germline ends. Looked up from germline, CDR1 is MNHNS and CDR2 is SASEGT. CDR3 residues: CASRQQGSTDTQYF. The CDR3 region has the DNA TGTGCCAGCAGACAACAGGGCAGCACAGATACGCAGTATTTT.

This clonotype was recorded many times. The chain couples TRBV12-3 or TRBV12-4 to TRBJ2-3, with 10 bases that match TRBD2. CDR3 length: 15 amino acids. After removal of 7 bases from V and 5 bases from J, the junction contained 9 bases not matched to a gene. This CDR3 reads CASTPLAGVRDTQYF. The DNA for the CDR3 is TGTGCCAGCACCCCCCTAGCGGGAGTCAGAGATACGCAGTATTTT.

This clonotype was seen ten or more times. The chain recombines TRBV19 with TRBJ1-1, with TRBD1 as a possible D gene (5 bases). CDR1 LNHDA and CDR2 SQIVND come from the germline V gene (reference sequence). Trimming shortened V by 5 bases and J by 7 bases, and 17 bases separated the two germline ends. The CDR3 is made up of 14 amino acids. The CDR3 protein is CASSRRTSHLEAFF. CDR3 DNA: TGTGCCAGTAGTCGAAGGACATCACACCTTGAAGCTTTCTTT. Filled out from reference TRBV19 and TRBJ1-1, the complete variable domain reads DGGITQSPKYLFRKEGQNVTLSCEQNLNHDAMYWYRQDPGQGLRLIYYSQIVNDFQKGDIAEGYSVSREKKESFPLTVTSAQKNPTAFYLCASSRRTSHLEAFFGQGTRLTVV.

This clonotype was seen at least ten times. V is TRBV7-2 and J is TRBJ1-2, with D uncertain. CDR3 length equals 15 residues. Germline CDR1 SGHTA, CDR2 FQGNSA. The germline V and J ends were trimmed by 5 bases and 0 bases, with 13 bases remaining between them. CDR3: CASSPLGSTNYGYTF. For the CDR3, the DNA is TGTGCCAGCAGCCCCCTGGGGTCTACTAACTATGGCTACACCTTC.

As DNA, the CDR3 is TGTGCCAGCAGCTTAATGTCAGGGATGAACACTGAAGCTTTCTTT. Its translation: CASSLMSGMNTEAFF. The chain employs TRBV7-3 and TRBJ1-1; perhaps TRBD1 as D (5 bases). Germline values: CDR1 SGHTA, CDR2 FQGTGA. CDR3 length: 15 amino acids. V was trimmed by 1 base and J by 0 bases, leaving 9 bases between them.

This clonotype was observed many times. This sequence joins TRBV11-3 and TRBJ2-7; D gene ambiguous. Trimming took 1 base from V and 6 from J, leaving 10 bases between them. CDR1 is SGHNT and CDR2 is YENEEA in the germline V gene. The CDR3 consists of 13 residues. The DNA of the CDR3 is TGTGCCAGCAGCTTAGGTATTTCCCGCGAGCAGTACTTC. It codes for CASSLGISREQYF.

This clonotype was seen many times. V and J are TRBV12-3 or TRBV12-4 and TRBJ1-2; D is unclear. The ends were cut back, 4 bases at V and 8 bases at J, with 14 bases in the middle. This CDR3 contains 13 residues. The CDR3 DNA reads TGTGCCAGCAGTTCCGAATTTGGTGGAGGCTACACCTTC. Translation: CASSSEFGGGYTF.

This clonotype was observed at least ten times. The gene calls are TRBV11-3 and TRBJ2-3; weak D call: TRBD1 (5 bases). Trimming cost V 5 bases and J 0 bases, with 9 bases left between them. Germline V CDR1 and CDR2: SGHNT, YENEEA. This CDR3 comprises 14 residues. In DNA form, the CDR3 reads TGTGCCAGCAGCCCCGCAGGGAGCACAGATACGCAGTATTTT. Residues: CASSPAGSTDTQYF.

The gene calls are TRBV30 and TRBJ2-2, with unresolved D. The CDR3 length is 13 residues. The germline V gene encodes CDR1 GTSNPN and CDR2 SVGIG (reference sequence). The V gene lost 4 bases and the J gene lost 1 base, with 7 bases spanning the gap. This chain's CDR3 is CAWKRQNTGELFF. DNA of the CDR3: TGTGCCTGGAAGAGGCAGAACACCGGGGAGCTGTTTTTT.

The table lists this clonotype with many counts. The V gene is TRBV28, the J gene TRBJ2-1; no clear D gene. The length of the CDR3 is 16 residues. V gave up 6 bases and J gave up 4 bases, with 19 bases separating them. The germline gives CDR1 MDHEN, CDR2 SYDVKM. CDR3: CASSLPTEHRYNEQFF. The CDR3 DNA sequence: TGTGCCAGCAGCCTCCCAACTGAACACCGTTACAATGAGCAGTTCTTC. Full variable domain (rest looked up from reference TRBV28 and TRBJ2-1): DVKVTQSSRYLVKRTGEKVFLECVQDMDHENMFWYRQDPGLGLRLIYFSYDVKMKEKGDIPEGYSVSREKKERFSLILESASTNQTSMYLCASSLPTEHRYNEQFFGPGTRLTVL.